This T cell receptor beta chain was sequenced for a study of immune heterogeneity within non-small cell lung tumors listed by TCRdb under 2018. Notes on the research overall: By histology, the tumors were 4 squamous cell carcinomas, 10 non-squamous carcinomas and 1 tumor not otherwise specified. To look at intratumoral immune heterogeneity, the study ran whole-exome sequencing, RNA-seq and TCR beta repertoire sequencing on several spatially distinct regions taken from every NSCLC tumor. TCR repertoire analysis included under 65 tumor loci from approximately 16 patients, whereas transcriptome data included only about 43 loci from around eleven patients. Neoantigen binding to each patient's HLA alleles was predicted with netMHCpan-3.0 for mutant peptides of 8 to 11 amino acids. The investigation overall reported the following: Local tumor mutational burden and local T-cell repertoire clonality had a statistically significant but moderate positive correlation (R about 0.35). High-frequency TCR beta clonotypes were found to be largely distinct between individual patients. Within a given patient, the same dominant CDR3B clonotypes showed up repeatedly across loci, although different tumor locations also carried unique high-frequency clones.

Remarks on this clonotype: Its cognate antigen has yet to be identified. The input lacks base qualities; no much larger clone sits a single base away.

Trimming leaves V shorter by 9 bases and J shorter by 5 bases, with the junction holding 5 bases beyond the gene matches. From cysteine to phenylalanine, the CDR3 is 14 amino acids long. The entry retains the CDR3 DNA only, 42 bases that are in frame from base 1. CDR1 KGHDR and CDR2 SFDVKD are derived from the germline V gene. The TCR beta CDR3 region was amplified with a multiplex PCR system whose first round ran for around 10 cycles using 32 V-gene forward primers and 13 J-gene reverse primers. First-round PCR used a QIAGEN Multiplex PCR Kit, and primer sequences were filed in Chinese patent CN105087789A. A second PCR round added Illumina universal primers using the Phusion High-Fidelity PCR Kit. The TCR libraries underwent paired-end sequencing with a read length of 151 bp on the Illumina HiSeq X Ten platform. Processing in the source paper ran as follows. Cutadapt removed reads without multiplex PCR primers, PEAR merged read pairs, and MiXCR with default settings called CDR3 regions. Shannon entropy measured repertoire diversity, and clonality was calculated as one minus the Shannon entropy divided by the ln of the count of productive unique sequences. Dominant or high-frequency T-cell clones were defined as clonotypes at frequencies of at least 0.5%. TCRdb passed the public sequencing reads through fastp at Q25 and MiXCR, retaining productive beta sequences. Duplicate CDR3 protein sequences are folded into a single record with the most common DNA and genes. These V and J calls rely on TCRdb rather than the paper's analysis. Across this sample there are 20,000 to 25,000 distinct CDR3 sequences, with roughly 30% seen only once. The leading ten clones occupy around 3.8% of the sample.

Genomic DNA was extracted from bulk tumor tissue and used as the TCR template, and approximately 620 ng gDNA was amplified per sample. During surgery, multiple biopsies were taken from each primary tumor, with sampling sites spaced as far apart as possible within the tumor mass. Patients in the study cohort, which was described as untreated, were newly diagnosed NSCLC cases going through curative surgery. The samples came from 15 patients with newly diagnosed non-small cell lung cancer who were having surgery intended to be curative. Resected tumor masses were reviewed by two independent pathologists. Only DNA and RNA samples of high quality went on to sequencing.

Sequenced: lung tumor tissue. The chain is assembled from TRBV24-1 and TRBJ2-2, with 10 junctional bases fitting TRBD1. This clonotype was sampled from a man aged 40-55 years with non-small cell lung cancer. The CDR3 protein is CATQTGGGTGELFF. The sequence in DNA is TGTGCCACCCAGACAGGGGGCGGAACCGGGGAGCTGTTTTTT.